This TCR beta chain was recovered during a study of graft-versus-host responses after intestinal transplantation. In this sample, this clone turned up a few times. With 5 bases clipped from V and 4 bases from J, the junction kept 9 bases outside the gene matches. CDR3 size: 16 residues. The V gene's germline CDR1 is SGHVT and CDR2 SQSDAQ. The culture paired approximately 200,000 irradiated violet-dye-labeled stimulators with approximately 200,000 CFSE-labeled responders. Post-reaction sorting isolated proliferating CFSE-low CD3+CD4+ and CD3+CD8+ responders. The data were produced by immunoSEQ multiplex PCR, yet TCRdb's version contains in-frame clones alone and is incomplete. The sample records some 14,000 clones, 25% to 35% being singletons.

The starting material was alloreactive CD4+ T cells from a mixed lymphocyte reaction culture, obtained before intestinal transplant. Subset given: CFSE-low proliferating T cells sorted from approximately six-day pre-transplant mixed lymphocyte reaction (GvH or HvG direction). This chain links TRBV7-4 with TRBJ2-3; 10 bases are a match to TRBD2. This TCR derives from a human patient who received an intestinal transplant. The CDR3 DNA sequence: TGTGCCAGCAGCCCAGCGACTAGCGGGCGGGCAGATACGCAGTATTTT. Amino acids: CASSPATSGRADTQYF.